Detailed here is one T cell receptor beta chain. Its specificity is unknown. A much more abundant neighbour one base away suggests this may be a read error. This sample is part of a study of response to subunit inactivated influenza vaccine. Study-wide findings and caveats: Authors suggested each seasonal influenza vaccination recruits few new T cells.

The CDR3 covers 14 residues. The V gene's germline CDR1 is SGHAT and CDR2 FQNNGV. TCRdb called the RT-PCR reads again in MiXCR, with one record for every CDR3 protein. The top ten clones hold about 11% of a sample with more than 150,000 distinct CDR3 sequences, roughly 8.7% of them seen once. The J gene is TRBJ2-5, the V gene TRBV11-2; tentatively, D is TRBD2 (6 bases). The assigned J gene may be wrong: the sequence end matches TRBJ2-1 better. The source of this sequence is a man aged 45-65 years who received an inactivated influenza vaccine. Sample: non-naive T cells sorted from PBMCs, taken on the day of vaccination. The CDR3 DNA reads TGTGCCAGCAGCTTAGGAGCCGGGAGAGAGACCCAGTTCTTC. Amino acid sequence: CASSLGAGRETQFF.